Listed below are T cell receptor beta chains from one sample, sequenced in a study of OX40 agonist ivuxolimab in advanced cancers. Clones were read by immunoSEQ multiplex PCR, and TCRdb kept only the in-frame ones, dropping some. In the table there are more than 60,000 clones, 80% to 90% of which are singletons. The sample in question was CD4+ or CD8+ T cells sorted from blood, obtained in a trial of the OX40 agonist ivuxolimab. The source of these receptors is an adult with an advanced solid tumor such as melanoma, head and neck, liver or kidney cancer. CDR3s include the opening cysteine and the closing phenylalanine or tryptophan. Each record gives: V gene, J gene, clone size, D gene, CDR3 protein, CDR3 DNA. D genes are given only for firm matches. Size is omitted from some rows. Given values are once, few, many or a class for expanded clones.

TRBV6-1	TRBJ2-7	-	TRBD1	CAGSRWRTGGHEQYF	TGTGCCGGAAGCAGGTGGAGGACAGGGGGCCACGAGCAGTACTTC
TRBV30	TRBJ2-1	-	-	CAWSGRIYEQFF	TGTGCCTGGAGTGGGCGGATCTATGAGCAGTTCTTC
TRBV28	TRBJ1-1	few	-	CASKSFTEAFF	TGTGCCAGTAAGAGTTTCACTGAAGCTTTCTTT
TRBV5-8	TRBJ1-2	-	TRBD1	CASSRDRFYGYTF	TGTGCCAGCAGCAGGGACAGGTTCTATGGCTACACCTTC
TRBV27	TRBJ1-1	-	-	CASSSGSAGDTEAFF	TGTGCCAGCAGTTCTGGAAGCGCCGGGGACACTGAAGCTTTCTTT
TRBV30	TRBJ1-2	-	-	CACSGGNYGYTF	TGTGCCTGTAGCGGAGGGAACTATGGCTACACCTTC
TRBV7-2	TRBJ2-1	-	-	CASSSQTISYNEQFF	TGTGCCAGCAGCTCCCAGACTATCTCCTACAATGAGCAGTTCTTC
TRBV5-3	TRBJ1-1	-	-	CARSLTGGLRNTEAFF	TGTGCCAGAAGCTTGACAGGAGGTTTGAGGAACACTGAAGCTTTCTTT
TRBV28	TRBJ1-2	few	-	CASTGRYGYTF	TGTGCCAGCACAGGCCGCTATGGCTACACCTTC
TRBV2	TRBJ1-4	-	TRBD1	CASSSDRAGEKLFF	TGTGCCAGCAGTTCCGACAGGGCCGGGGAAAAACTGTTTTTT